The TCR beta chain under discussion was sequenced for a study of spatial heterogeneity in lung cancer. Study-wide background: Beta-chain sequences consistently outnumbered alpha-chain sequences in detection.

MiXCR, run by TCRdb on the 5' RACE reads, gives a single entry per CDR3 protein. The sample comprises about 100,000 distinct CDR3 sequences, roughly 4.5% of which are singletons, and 20% to 25% rests with the top ten. This clonotype appeared many times. Its antigen is not known. General observations from the study: How many expanded intratumoral alpha and beta TCRs were present tracked the tumor mutation count, which was a count of nonsynonymous mutations.

Trimming stripped 1 base from V and 8 bases from J, with 9 bases between. Germline values: CDR1 MDHEN, CDR2 SYDVKM. This CDR3 comprises 13 residues. Described time point: sample taken at primary tumor resection. Samples were donated by 72 untreated early-stage non-small cell lung cancer patients. The authors sequenced whole RNA from tumor, nontumor lung or frozen PBMC without sorting. This rearrangement joins TRBV28 to TRBJ2-4; maybe TRBD1 (5 bases). This TCR derives from a male donor with early-stage non-small cell lung cancer. This specimen consisted of lung tumor tissue, obtained at surgery. CDR3 region: CASSLFRADIQYF. As DNA, the CDR3 is TGTGCCAGCAGTTTATTCAGGGCGGACATTCAGTACTTC.